There are a few counts of the clone carrying this T cell receptor beta chain. Antigen specificity is unknown. Sequenced by immunoSEQ multiplex PCR; TCRdb stores in-frame clones only, minus some. Among 20,000 to 25,000 clones, approximately 64% were seen once, and the ten largest hold approximately 5.4%. There are 11 residues in the CDR3. V lost 7 bases and J 5 bases, leaving 5 bases between the germline ends. Looked up from germline, CDR1 is MDHEN and CDR2 is SYDVKM. These data are taken from a study of tumor-infiltrating lymphocytes in localized non-small cell lung cancer. The overall study: From each patient, both tumor and uninvolved lung, non-adjacent to tumor, were sampled. Study findings and constraints: IM1 and IM2 tumors showed no difference in T-cell fraction. Tumors had more T cell infiltration than uninvolved lung, per TCRbeta sequencing and CD3 counts. Tumor T-cell fraction was not associated with recurrence-free survival.

The chain joins TRBV28 to TRBJ1-4; D gene unclear. The sample was lung tumor tissue. The receptor was isolated from a human donor with non-small cell lung cancer. CDR3 sequence reads: CASTQNEKLFF. CDR3 DNA sequence: TGTGCCAGCACACAGAATGAAAAACTGTTTTTT.